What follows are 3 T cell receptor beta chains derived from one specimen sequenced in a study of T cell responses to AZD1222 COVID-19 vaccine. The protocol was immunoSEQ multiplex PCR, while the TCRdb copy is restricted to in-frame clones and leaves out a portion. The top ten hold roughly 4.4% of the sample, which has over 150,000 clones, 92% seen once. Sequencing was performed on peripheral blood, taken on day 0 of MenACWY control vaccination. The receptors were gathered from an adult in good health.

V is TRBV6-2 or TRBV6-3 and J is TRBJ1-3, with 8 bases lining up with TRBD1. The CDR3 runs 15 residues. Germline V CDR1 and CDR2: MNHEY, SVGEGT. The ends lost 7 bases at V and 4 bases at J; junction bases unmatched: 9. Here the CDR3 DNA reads TGTGCCAGCACCCCGGGGACAGGCGGAGGAAACACCATATATTTT. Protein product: CASTPGTGGGNTIYF.

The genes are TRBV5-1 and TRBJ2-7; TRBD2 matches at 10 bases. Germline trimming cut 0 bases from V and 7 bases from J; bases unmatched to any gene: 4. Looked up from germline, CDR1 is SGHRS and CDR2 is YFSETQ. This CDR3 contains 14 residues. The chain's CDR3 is CASSLASGRVEQYF. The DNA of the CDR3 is TGCGCCAGCAGCTTGGCTAGCGGGAGAGTTGAGCAGTACTTC.

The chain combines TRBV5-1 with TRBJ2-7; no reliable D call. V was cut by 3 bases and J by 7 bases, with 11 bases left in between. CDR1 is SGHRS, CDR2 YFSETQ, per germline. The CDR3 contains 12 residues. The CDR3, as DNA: TGCGCCAGCAGCTCCCATCAGAGAGAGCAGTACTTC. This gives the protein CASSSHQREQYF.